The rows below give T cell receptor beta chains drawn from one sample of a study of identical twins. TCRdb passed the 5' RACE reads through MiXCR, listing each CDR3 protein once. Of hundreds of thousands of distinct CDR3 sequences in the sample, approximately 24% were seen once. These data are also associated with another study on T cells expressing NK-cell markers.

Material: CD4+ T cells sorted from blood. Receptors were obtained from a woman between 18 and 30 years old in good health. The CDR3 runs from the conserved cysteine through the conserved F or W. Each record gives: D gene, clone size, V gene, J gene, CDR3 DNA, CDR3 protein. A D gene is named only where the DNA matches it firmly. Not all rows give a size; the values are once, few, many and, for expanded clones, a class.

>TRBD1|NA|TRBV20-1|TRBJ2-7
TGCAGTTCCAGGCTAATAGACAGGGGGTCAGAGTACTTC
CSSRLIDRGSEYF
>TRBD1|few|TRBV10-3|TRBJ2-2
TGTGCCACCCAAAGGGACAGCAACACCGGGGAGCTGTTTTTT
CATQRDSNTGELFF
>TRBD1|NA|TRBV7-6|TRBJ2-1
TGTGCCAGCAGAATCGCTCAGGGGGCCAATGAGCAGTTCTTC
CASRIAQGANEQFF
>NA|NA|TRBV2|TRBJ2-5
TGTGCCAGCGGACCCGGGACTCCCGGGGAGACCCAGTACTTC
CASGPGTPGETQYF
>NA|few|TRBV10-3|TRBJ2-1
TGTGCCATCAGTGAAACCGATGAGCAGTTCTTC
CAISETDEQFF
>NA|few|TRBV24-1|TRBJ2-5
TGTGCCACCAGTGATTCCCGGGACGGGGGATACCAAGAGACCCAGTACTTC
CATSDSRDGGYQETQYF
>NA|NA|TRBV6-5|TRBJ2-3
TGTGCCAGCAGTTACTCGACCGGGCGAGATACGCAGTATTTT
CASSYSTGRDTQYF
>TRBD2|few|TRBV6-1|TRBJ2-1
TGTGCCAACCGCCGGACTAGCGGATACAATGAGCAGTTCTTC
CANRRTSGYNEQFF
>NA|NA|TRBV7-9|TRBJ1-1
TGTGCCAGCAGCTTACAGCCGTCGGCCACTGAAGCTTTCTTT
CASSLQPSATEAFF
>NA|NA|TRBV29-1|TRBJ2-1
TGCAGCGTTGGGTTCAGGGTCAATGAGCAGTTCTTC
CSVGFRVNEQFF
>NA|few|TRBV18|TRBJ2-5
TGTGCCAGCTCACCACCTAGCAGAGAGACCCAGTACTTC
CASSPPSRETQYF
>TRBD2|many|TRBV5-1|TRBJ2-3
TGCGCCAGCAGGGATGGCGGGGGTAGCACAGATACGCAGTATTTT
CASRDGGGSTDTQYF
>NA|many|TRBV5-1|TRBJ2-3
TGCGCCAGCAGCTTGATGGGGAGGTCAGATACGCAGTATTTT
CASSLMGRSDTQYF
>NA|few|TRBV12-3/TRBV12-4|TRBJ2-3
TGTGCCAGTTGTCTAGCGGAGGGGGAAACGCAGTATTTT
CASCLAEGETQYF
>NA|many|TRBV5-1|TRBJ2-2
TGCGCCAGCAGGCCGGGCCCCGGGGAGCTGTTTTTT
CASRPGPGELFF
>TRBD2|NA|TRBV27|TRBJ2-3
TGTGCCAGCACCCCAAGGGCGGGGGGTCACCTCACGCAGTATTTT
CASTPRAGGHLTQYF
>NA|many|TRBV5-6|TRBJ1-1
TGTGCCAGCAGCTTGGAACCGGCGGCTGAAGCTTTCTTT
CASSLEPAAEAFF
>NA|few|TRBV7-2|TRBJ2-2
TGTGCCAGCAGCTTACAGGGCCCAATGAGCACCGGGGAGCTGTTTTTT
CASSLQGPMSTGELFF
>NA|NA|TRBV12-3/TRBV12-4|TRBJ2-2
TGTGCCAGCAGTTTACGACAAGACACCGGGGAGCTGTTTTTT
CASSLRQDTGELFF
>NA|few|TRBV27|TRBJ1-2
TGTGCCAGCAGTCCCCACAGGGCTGACTATGGCTACACCTTC
CASSPHRADYGYTF
>TRBD1|NA|TRBV29-1|TRBJ1-1
TGCAGCGTTGAAGCGCCGGGACAGTTCATGAACACTGAAGCTTTCTTT
CSVEAPGQFMNTEAFF
>NA|NA|TRBV5-1|TRBJ1-1
TGCGCCAGCAGCTTGGAATCGGGGAGGACTGAAGCTTTCTTT
CASSLESGRTEAFF
>NA|NA|TRBV11-3|TRBJ1-1
TGTGCCAGCAGCTTCTCTTATCGGGACCCCACTGAAGCTTTCTTT
CASSFSYRDPTEAFF
>NA|NA|TRBV12-3/TRBV12-4|TRBJ1-2
TGTGCCAGCAGTTTCGGGATCCGTTATGGCTACACCTTC
CASSFGIRYGYTF
>NA|few|TRBV3-1|TRBJ1-4
TGTGCCAGCAGCCAAGGGACAATATTACGTGAAAAACTGTTTTTT
CASSQGTILREKLFF
>TRBD2|NA|TRBV5-6|TRBJ2-3
TGTGCCAGCAGCTCTCAGGCGGGAGGGCCAGATACGCAGTATTTT
CASSSQAGGPDTQYF
>TRBD1|NA|TRBV23-1|TRBJ1-5
TGCGCCAGCAGTCAGGACAGGCCCTATCAGCCCCAGCATTTT
CASSQDRPYQPQHF
>NA|NA|TRBV25-1|TRBJ2-1
TGTGCCAGCAGGGGGGGAACAGGGAGCTCCTACAATGAGCAGTTCTTC
CASRGGTGSSYNEQFF
>NA|NA|TRBV14|TRBJ2-7
TGTGCCAGCAGCCAACAGGGACCCTACGAGCAGTACTTC
CASSQQGPYEQYF
>NA|NA|TRBV12-3/TRBV12-4|TRBJ1-1
TGTGCCAGCACCGACAGGAGGGCGAACACTGAAGCTTTCTTT
CASTDRRANTEAFF
>NA|few|TRBV10-3|TRBJ2-1
TGTGCCATCAGTGTAACAGGGAACAACAATGAGCAGTTCTTC
CAISVTGNNNEQFF
>TRBD1|few|TRBV10-3|TRBJ2-1
TGTGCCATCAGTGGGACAGGGTTCGCCTACAATGAGCAGTTCTTC
CAISGTGFAYNEQFF
>NA|few|TRBV27|TRBJ1-5
TGTGCCAGCAGTTTAAGGGAAAATCAGCCCCAGCATTTT
CASSLRENQPQHF
>NA|NA|TRBV21-1|TRBJ2-7
TGTGCCAGCAGCAAAGGCTTGGTAGCGAGTTTACCCAACCTGGTCTACGAGCAGTACTTC
CASSKGLVASLPNLVYEQYF
>TRBD2|few|TRBV6-4|TRBJ2-1
TGTGCCAGCAGTCTGCGGGACTACCTAGGCCCATCTCTTTCGGGACCGAACTACAATGAGCAGTTCTTC
CASSLRDYLGPSLSGPNYNEQFF
>TRBD1|NA|TRBV6-2/TRBV6-3|TRBJ2-2
TGTGCCAGCAGGTCCGGGACAGGATGGGCCGGGGAGCTGTTTTTT
CASRSGTGWAGELFF
>NA|NA|TRBV12-3/TRBV12-4|TRBJ2-1
TGTGCCAGCAATGGGGGCTACAATGAGCAGTTCTTC
CASNGGYNEQFF
>NA|NA|TRBV12-3/TRBV12-4|TRBJ1-2
TGTGCCAGCAGTTTTCCCAGCGGGACCTATGGCTACACCTTC
CASSFPSGTYGYTF
>NA|NA|TRBV6-5|TRBJ1-5
TGTGCCAGCAGTTCCGCCGTTGGCAATCAGCCCCAGCATTTT
CASSSAVGNQPQHF
>TRBD1|many|TRBV12-3/TRBV12-4|TRBJ1-2
TGTGCCAGCAGCGAGACAGGGAAAACCTATGGCTACACCTTC
CASSETGKTYGYTF
>NA|few|TRBV2|TRBJ2-1
TGTGCCAGCAGTGGGGGGTTCTCCTACAATGAGCAGTTCTTC
CASSGGFSYNEQFF